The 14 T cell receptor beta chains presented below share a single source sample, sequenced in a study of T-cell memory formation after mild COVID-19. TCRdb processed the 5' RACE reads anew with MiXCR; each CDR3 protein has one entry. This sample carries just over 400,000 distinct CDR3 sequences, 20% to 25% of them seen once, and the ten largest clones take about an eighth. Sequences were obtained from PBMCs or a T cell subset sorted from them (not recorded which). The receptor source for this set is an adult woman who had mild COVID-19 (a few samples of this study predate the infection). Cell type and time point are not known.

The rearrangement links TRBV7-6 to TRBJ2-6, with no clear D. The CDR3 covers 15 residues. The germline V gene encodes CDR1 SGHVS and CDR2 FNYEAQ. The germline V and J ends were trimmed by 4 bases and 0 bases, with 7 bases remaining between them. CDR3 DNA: TGTGCCAGCAGCTCCCAGGACTCTGGGGCCAACGTCCTGACTTTC. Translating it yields CASSSQDSGANVLTF.

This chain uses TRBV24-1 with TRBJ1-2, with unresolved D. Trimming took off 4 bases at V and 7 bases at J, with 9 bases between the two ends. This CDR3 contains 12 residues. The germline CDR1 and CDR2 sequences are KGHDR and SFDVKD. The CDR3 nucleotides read TGTGCCACCAGTGAATCGCCCGGTGGCTACACCTTC. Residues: CATSESPGGYTF.

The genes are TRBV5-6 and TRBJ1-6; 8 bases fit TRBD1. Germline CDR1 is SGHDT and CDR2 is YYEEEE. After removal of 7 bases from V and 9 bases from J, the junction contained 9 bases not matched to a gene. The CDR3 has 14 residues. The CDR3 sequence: CASSQGQGFSPLHF. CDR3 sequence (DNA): TGTGCCAGCTCCCAAGGACAGGGATTTTCACCCCTCCACTTT. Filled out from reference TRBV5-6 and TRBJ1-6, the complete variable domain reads DAGVTQSPTHLIKTRGQQVTLRCSPKSGHDTVSWYQQALGQGPQFIFQYYEEEERQRGNFPDRFSGHQFPNYSSELNVNALLLGDSALYLCASSQGQGFSPLHFGNGTRLTVT.

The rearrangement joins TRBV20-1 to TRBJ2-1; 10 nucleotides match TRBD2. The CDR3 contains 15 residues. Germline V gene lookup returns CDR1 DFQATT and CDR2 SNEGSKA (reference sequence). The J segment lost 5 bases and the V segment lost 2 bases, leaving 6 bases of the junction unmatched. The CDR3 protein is CSARPTSGDNNEQFF. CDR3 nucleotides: TGCAGTGCTAGACCCACTAGCGGGGATAACAATGAGCAGTTCTTC.

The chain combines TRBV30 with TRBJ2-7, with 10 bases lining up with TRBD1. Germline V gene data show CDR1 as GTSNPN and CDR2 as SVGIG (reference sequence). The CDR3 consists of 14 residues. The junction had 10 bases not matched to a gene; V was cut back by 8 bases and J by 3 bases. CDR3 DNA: TGTGCCGCCGAATCGGGACAGGGGTTCTACGAGCAGTACTTC. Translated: CAAESGQGFYEQYF. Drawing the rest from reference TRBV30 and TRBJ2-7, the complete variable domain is SQTIHQWPATLVQPVGSPLSLECTVEGTSNPNLYWYRQAAGRGLQLLFYSVGIGQISSEVPQNLSASRPQDRQFILSSKKLLLSDSGFYLCAAESGQGFYEQYFGPGTRLTVT.

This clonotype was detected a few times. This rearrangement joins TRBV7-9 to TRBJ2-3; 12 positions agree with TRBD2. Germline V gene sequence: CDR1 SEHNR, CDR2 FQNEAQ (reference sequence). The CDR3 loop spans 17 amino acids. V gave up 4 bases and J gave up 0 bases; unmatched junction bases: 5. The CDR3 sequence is CASSSGLAGPSTDTQYF. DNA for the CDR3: TGTGCCAGCAGCTCTGGACTAGCGGGACCTAGCACAGATACGCAGTATTTT.

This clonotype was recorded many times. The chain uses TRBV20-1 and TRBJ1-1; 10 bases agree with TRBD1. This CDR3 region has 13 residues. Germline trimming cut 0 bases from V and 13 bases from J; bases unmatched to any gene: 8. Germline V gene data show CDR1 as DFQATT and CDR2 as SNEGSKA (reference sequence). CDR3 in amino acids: CSARDLMGQGNFF. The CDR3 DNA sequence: TGCAGTGCTAGAGATCTTATGGGACAGGGGAATTTCTTT.

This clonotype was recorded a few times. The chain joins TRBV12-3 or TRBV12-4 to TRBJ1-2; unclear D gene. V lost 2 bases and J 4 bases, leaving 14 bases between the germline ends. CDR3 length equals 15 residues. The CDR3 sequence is CASSLRLPAGYGYTF. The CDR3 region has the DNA TGTGCCAGCAGTTTACGGCTACCTGCGGGCTATGGCTACACCTTC.

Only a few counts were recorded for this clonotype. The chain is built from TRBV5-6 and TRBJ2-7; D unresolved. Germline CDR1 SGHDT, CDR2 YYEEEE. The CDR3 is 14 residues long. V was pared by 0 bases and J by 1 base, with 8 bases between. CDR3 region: CASSLGYRSYEQYF. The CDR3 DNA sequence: TGTGCCAGCAGCTTGGGGTACAGATCCTACGAGCAGTACTTC.

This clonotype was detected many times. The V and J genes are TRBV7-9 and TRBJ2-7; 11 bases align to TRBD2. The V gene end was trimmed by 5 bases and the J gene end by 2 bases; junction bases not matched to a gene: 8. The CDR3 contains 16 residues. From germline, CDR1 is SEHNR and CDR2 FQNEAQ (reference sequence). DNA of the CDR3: TGTGCCAGCAGCCCGATAGCGGGAGGGTGGACCTACGAGCAGTACTTC. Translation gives CASSPIAGGWTYEQYF.

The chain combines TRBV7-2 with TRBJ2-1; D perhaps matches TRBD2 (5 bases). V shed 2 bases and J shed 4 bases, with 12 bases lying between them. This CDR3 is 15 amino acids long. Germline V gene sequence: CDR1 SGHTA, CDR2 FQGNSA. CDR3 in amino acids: CASSLSASRYNEQFF. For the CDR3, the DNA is TGTGCCAGCAGCTTATCGGCTAGCCGGTACAATGAGCAGTTCTTC.

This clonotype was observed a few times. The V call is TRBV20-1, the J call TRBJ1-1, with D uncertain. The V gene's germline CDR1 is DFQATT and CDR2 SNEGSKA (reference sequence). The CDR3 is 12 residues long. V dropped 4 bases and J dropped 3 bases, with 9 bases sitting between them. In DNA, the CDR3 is TGCAGTGCTACGGACTGGGACACTGAAGCTTTCTTT. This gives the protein CSATDWDTEAFF.

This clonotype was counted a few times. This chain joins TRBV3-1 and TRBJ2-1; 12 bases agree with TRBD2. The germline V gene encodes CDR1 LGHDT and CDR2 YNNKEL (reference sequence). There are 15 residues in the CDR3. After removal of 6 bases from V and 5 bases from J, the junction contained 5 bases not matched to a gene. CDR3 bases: TGTGCCAGCAGTCCTAGCGGGGGGGCCCACAATGAGCAGTTCTTC. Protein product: CASSPSGGAHNEQFF.

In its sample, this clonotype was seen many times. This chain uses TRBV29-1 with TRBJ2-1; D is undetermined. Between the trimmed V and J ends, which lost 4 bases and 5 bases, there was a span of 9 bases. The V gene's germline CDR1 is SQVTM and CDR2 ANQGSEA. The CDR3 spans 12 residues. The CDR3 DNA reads TGCAGCGTTGTACGGGCAGACAATGAGCAGTTCTTC. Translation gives CSVVRADNEQFF.